Given below is one T cell receptor (beta chain) in context. Antigen unknown. 60 Vbeta and 13 Jbeta primers were used in PCR. Methods used by the authors: Later, 80 million or so unique TCR beta chains were counted in an analysis, and about 10 million of them were shared. Assay used: immunoSEQ multiplex PCR; TCRdb lists only in-frame clones, some missing. D and trimming were read from the DNA, whereas the V and J calls and clone size are those reported in that table. The data hold 200,000 to 250,000 clones, with roughly four fifths observed a single time. This sample stems from a study of cytomegalovirus exposure and HLA in healthy donors. Study-wide points: A classifier reportedly called cytomegalovirus status with high sensitivity and specificity.

V lost 0 bases and J lost 8, with 10 bases in between. Per the germline V gene, CDR1 is WSHSY and CDR2 is SAAADI. The CDR3 is made up of 13 amino acids. The specimen was PBMCs. This TCR was sampled from a woman aged 60 to 75 in good health and CMV-seropositive. The chain couples TRBV10-2 to TRBJ1-2; D not certain. In DNA, the CDR3 is TGCGCCAGCAGTGAGTCGAGCAAAGCCGGCTACACCTTC. It translates to CASSESSKAGYTF.